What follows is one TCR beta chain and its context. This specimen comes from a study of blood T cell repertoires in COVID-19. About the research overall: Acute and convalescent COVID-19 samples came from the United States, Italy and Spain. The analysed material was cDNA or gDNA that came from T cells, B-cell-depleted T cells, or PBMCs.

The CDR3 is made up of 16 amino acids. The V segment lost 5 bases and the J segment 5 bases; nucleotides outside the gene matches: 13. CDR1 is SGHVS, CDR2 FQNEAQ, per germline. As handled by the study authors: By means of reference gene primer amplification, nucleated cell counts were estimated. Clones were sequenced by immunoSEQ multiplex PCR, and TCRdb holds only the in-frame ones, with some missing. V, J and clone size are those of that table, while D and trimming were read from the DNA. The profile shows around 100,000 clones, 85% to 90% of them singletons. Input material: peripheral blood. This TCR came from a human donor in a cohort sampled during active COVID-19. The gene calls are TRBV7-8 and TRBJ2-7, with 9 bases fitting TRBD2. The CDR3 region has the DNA TGTGCCAGCAGCAGAAGGGGCGGGAGGGCGGCCAACGAGCAGTACTTC. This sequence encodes CASSRRGGRAANEQYF.